These 16 T cell receptor beta chains were all obtained from the same sample, sequenced in a study of shared clonotypes between healthy human individuals. Produced via immunoSEQ multiplex PCR; TCRdb's table is partial and in-frame only. This table holds about 2.2 million clones, 85% to 95% found once. It was CD45RO-negative cells, positively selected for CCR7, that made up naive CD8 cells, with terminally differentiated effector memory CD45RA+ cells excluded. Input material: naive CD8+ T cells from PBMCs. Every receptor here comes from a man in his late teens or twenties in good health. Some clones in this sample may be carry-over from other donors' samples.

In the case of this clone: Distinct nucleotide sequences in the sample also encode this CDR3. The genes are TRBV29-1 and TRBJ2-1, with 8 bases fitting TRBD2. The CDR3 totals 13 residues. The ends lost 6 bases at V and 3 bases at J; junction bases unmatched: 4. Germline V gene lookup returns CDR1 SQVTM and CDR2 ANQGSEA. The CDR3 here is CSVEGLVYNEQFF. The CDR3 DNA follows: TGCAGCGTCGAGGGACTAGTCTACAATGAGCAGTTCTTC.

This clone was recorded only once. The V call is TRBV7-6, the J call TRBJ1-1; D may be TRBD1 (6 bases). Germline V gives CDR1 SGHVS, CDR2 FNYEAQ. CDR3 length: 20 residues. V was cut by 2 bases and J by 4 bases, with 29 bases left in between. DNA for the CDR3: TGTGCCAGCAGCTTAATCGGGGGCGGCAGGGGCGTCATTTCGGGCACTGAAGCTTTCTTT. It is translated as CASSLIGGGRGVISGTEAFF.

This chain joins TRBV28 and TRBJ2-2, with D uncertain. Trimming pared 8 bases from V and 4 bases from J, leaving 8 bases between. Germline CDR1 MDHEN, CDR2 SYDVKM. This CDR3 region has 12 residues. This CDR3 is CASGLGTGELFF. For the CDR3, the DNA is TGTGCCAGCGGCCTTGGCACCGGGGAGCTGTTTTTT. The full variable domain, completed using reference TRBV28 and TRBJ2-2, is DVKVTQSSRYLVKRTGEKVFLECVQDMDHENMFWYRQDPGLGLRLIYFSYDVKMKEKGDIPEGYSVSREKKERFSLILESASTNQTSMYLCASGLGTGELFFGEGSRLTVL.

V and J are TRBV7-9 and TRBJ2-1; TRBD2 aligns across 13 bases. Germline assignment: CDR1 SEHNR and CDR2 FQNEAQ (reference sequence). The V and J ends lost 4 bases and 8 bases, in that order; junction bases with no gene match: 5. The CDR3 sequence is 15 residues long. The CDR3 sequence: CASSSTSGRGYEQFF. In DNA, the CDR3 is TGTGCCAGCAGCTCTACTAGCGGGAGGGGCTATGAGCAGTTCTTC.

V and J are TRBV7-6 and TRBJ2-7; no reliable D call. CDR3 size: 16 residues. The V gene lost 0 bases and the J gene lost 3 bases, with 15 bases spanning the gap. Germline V lookup: CDR1 SGHVS, CDR2 FNYEAQ. The CDR3 region has the DNA TGTGCCAGCAGCTTAGCGTCGGGCGGCAGACACTACGAGCAGTACTTC. It yields the protein CASSLASGGRHYEQYF. The full variable domain, in which reference TRBV7-6 and TRBJ2-7 provide the parts outside the CDR3, is GAGVSQSPRYKVTKRGQDVALRCDPISGHVSLYWYRQALGQGPEFLTYFNYEAQQDKSGLPNDRFSAERPEGSISTLTIQRTEQRDSAMYRCASSLASGGRHYEQYFGPGTRLTVT.

The rearrangement uses TRBV5-1 and TRBJ1-1, with D unresolved. This CDR3 has 11 amino acids. Germline V gene data show CDR1 as SGHRS and CDR2 as YFSETQ. Trimming took 4 bases from V and 9 from J, leaving 10 bases between them. The CDR3 nucleotides are TGCGCCAGCAGCGAGGGCAACCAAGCTTTCTTT. Translated: CASSEGNQAFF.

The chain joins TRBV7-9 to TRBJ1-5, with D tentatively TRBD1 (6 bases). V lost 5 bases to trimming and J lost 5 bases, with 13 bases between them. The germline V gene encodes CDR1 SEHNR and CDR2 FQNEAQ (reference sequence). This CDR3 has 14 residues. The CDR3 here is CASSGGGAHQPQHF. CDR3 nucleotide sequence: TGTGCCAGCAGCGGAGGGGGTGCCCATCAGCCCCAGCATTTT.

The gene calls are TRBV10-3 and TRBJ1-2; D might be TRBD1 (5 bases). The CDR3 has 17 amino acids. Germline CDR1 reads ENHRY; CDR2 reads SYGVKD. V lost 3 bases and J lost 2, with 19 bases in between. The chain's CDR3 is CAISDSIPGRTNYGYTF. The CDR3 nucleotides read TGTGCCATCAGTGACAGCATCCCGGGACGGACAAACTATGGCTACACCTTC.

The J gene is TRBJ2-1, the V gene TRBV6-6, with D unresolved. CDR1 is MNHNY, CDR2 SVGAGI, per germline (reference sequence). V lost 3 bases to trimming and J lost 7 bases, with 16 bases between them. This CDR3 comprises 15 residues. The CDR3 here is CASSYIASSKNEQFF. The CDR3 region has the DNA TGTGCCAGCAGTTATATCGCGTCGAGCAAGAATGAGCAGTTCTTC.

The chain uses TRBV7-9 and TRBJ2-3; possibly TRBD2 for D (5 bases). Germline CDR1 and CDR2: SEHNR and FQNEAQ (reference sequence). V was cut by 5 bases and J by 0 bases, with 18 bases left in between. CDR3 length equals 17 residues. The CDR3 bases are TGTGCCAGCAGCGCAAAGAGGGAAGACTCTAGCACAGATACGCAGTATTTT. Its translation: CASSAKREDSSTDTQYF.

The V gene is TRBV19, the J gene TRBJ2-1; no clear D. CDR3 length: 15 amino acids. Trimming shortened V by 1 base and J by 6 bases, and 13 bases separated the two germline ends. Germline CDR1 is LNHDA and CDR2 is SQIVND (reference sequence). CDR3: CASSIGLAPGNEQFF. For the CDR3, the DNA is TGTGCCAGTAGTATAGGCCTGGCTCCCGGCAATGAGCAGTTCTTC.

The rearrangement links TRBV5-4 to TRBJ1-1; 7 positions match TRBD1. The V and J ends lost 4 bases and 3 bases, in that order; junction bases with no gene match: 6. The CDR3 has 14 residues. Germline V gene lookup returns CDR1 SGHNT and CDR2 YYREEE (reference sequence). The DNA for the CDR3 is TGTGCCAGCAGCCCGGTTACAGGGGACACTGAAGCTTTCTTT. Its protein product is CASSPVTGDTEAFF.

V gene TRBV29-1 combines with J gene TRBJ2-7; the match to TRBD1 covers 9 bases. The CDR3 contains 14 residues. Germline assignment: CDR1 SQVTM and CDR2 ANQGSEA. V dropped 6 bases and J dropped 5; count of bases not matched to a gene: 11. CDR3 region: CSVAGQGTWDEQYF. Here the CDR3 DNA reads TGCAGCGTCGCCGGACAGGGGACCTGGGACGAGCAGTACTTC.

V and J are TRBV11-2 and TRBJ2-7, with a possible D match to TRBD1 (6 bases). Germline CDR1 SGHAT, CDR2 FQNNGV. V was pared by 5 bases and J by 3 bases, with 14 bases between. The CDR3 is made up of 14 amino acids. The CDR3, as DNA: TGTGCCAGCAGCCAACCTGGGGGCCTCTACGAGCAGTACTTC. This codes for CASSQPGGLYEQYF. Supplemented by reference TRBV11-2 and TRBJ2-7, the full variable domain reads EAGVAQSPRYKIIEKRQSVAFWCNPISGHATLYWYQQILGQGPKLLIQFQNNGVVDDSQLPKDRFSAERLKGVDSTLKIQPAKLEDSAVYLCASSQPGGLYEQYFGPGTRLTVT.

In this sample, this clone turned up a few times. Other DNA sequences of this sample code for an identical CDR3. This chain connects TRBV7-8 to TRBJ2-7; D unresolved. In germline, CDR1 is SGHVS, CDR2 FQNEAQ. This CDR3 region has 12 residues. Trimming took off 1 base at V and 0 bases at J, with 1 base between the two ends. This CDR3 reads CASSLGSYEQYF. For the CDR3, the DNA is TGTGCCAGCAGCTTAGGCTCCTACGAGCAGTACTTC.

The DNA of the CDR3 is TGTGCCAGTAGGAGGGGAGACGATGAGCAGTTCTTC. This gives the protein CASRRGDDEQFF. This sequence joins TRBV7-9 and TRBJ2-1; maybe TRBD2 (6 bases). The V gene lost 9 bases and the J gene lost 8 bases, with 14 bases spanning the gap. The length of the CDR3 is 12 residues. Germline assignment: CDR1 SEHNR and CDR2 FQNEAQ (reference sequence).